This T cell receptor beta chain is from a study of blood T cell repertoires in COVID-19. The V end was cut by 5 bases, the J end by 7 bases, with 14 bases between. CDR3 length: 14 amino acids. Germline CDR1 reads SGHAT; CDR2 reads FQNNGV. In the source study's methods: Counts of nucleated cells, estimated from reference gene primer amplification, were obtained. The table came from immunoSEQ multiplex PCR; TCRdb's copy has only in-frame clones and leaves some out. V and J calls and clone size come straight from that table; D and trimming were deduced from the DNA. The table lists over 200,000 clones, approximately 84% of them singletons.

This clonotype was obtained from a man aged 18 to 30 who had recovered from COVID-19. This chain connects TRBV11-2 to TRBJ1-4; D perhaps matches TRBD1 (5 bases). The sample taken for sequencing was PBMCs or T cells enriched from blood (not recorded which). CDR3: CASSPGGGGEKLFF. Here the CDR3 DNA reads TGTGCCAGCAGCCCCGGGGGGGGTGGTGAAAAACTGTTTTTT.